The subject of this entry is one TCR beta chain. Its antigen is unidentified. Other DNA sequences in the same sample also yield this CDR3. Genomic DNA of each subset was evenly split across several immunoSEQ plates. TCRdb's table, derived via immunoSEQ multiplex PCR, lists solely in-frame clones and lacks some. The data show about 2 million clones, about 94% seen once. This sample is drawn from a study of shared clonotypes between healthy human individuals. Overall study results and limits: Rarefaction demonstrated incomplete sorted-subset sequencing despite large depth.

After removal of 3 bases from V and 8 bases from J, the junction contained 2 bases not matched to a gene. The CDR3 is 13 residues long. Germline V gives CDR1 MNHEY, CDR2 SMNVEV (reference sequence). Terminally differentiated effector memory CD45RA+ cells were excluded by CCR7 positive selection of CD45RO-negative cells. Donors comprised healthy HIV-negative adults lacking recent acute infections or vaccinations. The specimen was naive CD8+ T cells sorted from blood. V gene TRBV27 combines with J gene TRBJ1-2; 11 nucleotides align to TRBD1. The receptor's source is a man between 18 and 29 years old in good health. CDR3 protein: CASSLGTGGGYTF. The CDR3 DNA follows: TGTGCCAGCAGTTTGGGGACAGGGGGAGGCTACACCTTC.